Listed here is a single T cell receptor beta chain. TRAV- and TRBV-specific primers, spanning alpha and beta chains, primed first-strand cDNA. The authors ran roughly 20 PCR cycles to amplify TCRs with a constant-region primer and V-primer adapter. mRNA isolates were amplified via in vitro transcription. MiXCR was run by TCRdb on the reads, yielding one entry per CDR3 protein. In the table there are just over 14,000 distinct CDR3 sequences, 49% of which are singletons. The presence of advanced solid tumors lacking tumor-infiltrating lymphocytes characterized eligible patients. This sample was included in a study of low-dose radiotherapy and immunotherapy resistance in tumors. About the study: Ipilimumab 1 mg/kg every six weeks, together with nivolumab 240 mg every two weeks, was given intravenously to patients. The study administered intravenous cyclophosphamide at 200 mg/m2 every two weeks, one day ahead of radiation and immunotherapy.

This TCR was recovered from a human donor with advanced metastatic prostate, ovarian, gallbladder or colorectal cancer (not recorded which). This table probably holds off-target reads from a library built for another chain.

This chain's CDR3 is CASSSGTVLSYEQYF. The CDR3 nucleotides read TGCGCCAGCAGCTCCGGGACAGTGCTTTCCTACGAGCAGTACTTC. This rearrangement joins TRBV5-1 to TRBJ2-7; 7 positions match TRBD1. The CDR3 is made up of 15 amino acids. Trimming at V came to 3 bases and at J to 1 base, leaving 7 bases not matched to a gene. CDR1 and CDR2 from the germline V gene are SGHRS and YFSETQ. The variable domain in full, with the rest retrieved from reference TRBV5-1 and TRBJ2-7, is KAGVTQTPRYLIKTRGQQVTLSCSPISGHRSVSWYQQTPGQGLQFLFEYFSETQRNKGNFPGRFSGRQFSNSRSEMNVSTLELGDSALYLCASSSGTVLSYEQYFGPGTRLTVT.